This T cell receptor (beta chain) was captured in a study of beta chain features in type 1 diabetes. Donors underwent one heparinised blood draw, 95 to 150 mL on average. cDNA synthesis used the whole RNA isolate, giving expressed TCRB sequences. TCRdb's table, derived via immunoSEQ multiplex PCR, lists solely in-frame clones and lacks some. The sample lists 810,000 or so clones, 15% to 20% occurring once. This clone was picked up a small number of times. The antigen is undetermined. Study-level findings and limits: HLA influence on TCRB rearrangement stayed unresolved here. It was possible that PCR favored shorter templates, equally so in patients and controls.

This sequence originates from a woman under 30 in good health. The sequencing input was naive CD4+ T cells from blood.

CDR3 DNA: TGTGCCAGCACCCTTGGCGCCGGGGGAGGTACCACCGGGGAGCTGTTTTTT. This translates into CASTLGAGGGTTGELFF. This sequence joins TRBV5-5 and TRBJ2-2; perhaps TRBD2 as D (6 bases). The CDR3 is 17 amino acids. V lost 6 bases and J 4 bases, leaving 22 bases between the germline ends. Germline V lookup: CDR1 SGHKS, CDR2 YYEKEE (reference sequence).